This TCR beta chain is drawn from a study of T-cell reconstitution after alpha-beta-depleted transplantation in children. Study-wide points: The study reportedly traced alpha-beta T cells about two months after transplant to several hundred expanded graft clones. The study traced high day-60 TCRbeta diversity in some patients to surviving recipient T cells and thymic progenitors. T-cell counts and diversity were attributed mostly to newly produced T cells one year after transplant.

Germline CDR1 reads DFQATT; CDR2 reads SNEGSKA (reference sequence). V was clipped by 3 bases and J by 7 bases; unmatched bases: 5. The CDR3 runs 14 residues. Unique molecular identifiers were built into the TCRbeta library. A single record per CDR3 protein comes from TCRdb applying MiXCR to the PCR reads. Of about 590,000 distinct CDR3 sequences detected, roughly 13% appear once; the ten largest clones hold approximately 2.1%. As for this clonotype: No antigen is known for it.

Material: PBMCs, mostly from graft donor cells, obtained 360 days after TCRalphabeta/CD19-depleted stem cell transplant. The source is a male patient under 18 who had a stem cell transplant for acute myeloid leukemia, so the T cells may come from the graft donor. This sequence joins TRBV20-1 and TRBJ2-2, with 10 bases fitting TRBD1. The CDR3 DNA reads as TGCAGTGCTAGTGACAGGGGGCGCATCGGGGAGCTGTTTTTT. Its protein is CSASDRGRIGELFF.